Shown below are 23 T cell receptor beta chains from a single sample sequenced in a study of T cells in Graves' hyperthyroidism and ophthalmopathy. The source material, RNA transcripts, was used to amplify TCR beta CDR3 regions. Carried out on the TCR CDR3, a first-round RT-PCR used the HTBI primer set. Each CDR3 protein is one row after TCRdb ran MiXCR on the multiplex PCR reads. The sample gives under 350,000 distinct CDR3 sequences, about an eighth of which show up once; approximately 7.9% is in the top ten. Sequences were obtained from blood. The receptor source for this set is a woman in her 40s with Graves' hyperthyroidism.

This clonotype was counted ten times or more. CDR3 sequence (DNA): TGTGCCAGCAGACCGGGACAAACCTCGAGCGGCTATGGCTACACCTTC. Translated, it gives CASRPGQTSSGYGYTF. J is TRBJ1-2 and V is TRBV28; D might be TRBD1 (6 bases). The germline CDR1 and CDR2 sequences are MDHEN and SYDVKM. The CDR3 runs 16 residues. Trimming left V 6 bases short and J 4 bases short, with 21 bases between.

About this clonotype: At one end, the junction sequence differs from germline, possibly due to a read error. The chain carries TRBV13 and TRBJ1-1; no reliable D call. CDR1 PRHDT and CDR2 FYEKMQ come from the germline V gene (reference sequence). CDR3 length: 17 residues. The CDR3 nucleotides read TGTGCCAGCAGCCAAACCCAACCGGTGCGGGCACAAACTGATGCTTTCTTT. This gives the protein CASSQTQPVRAQTDAFF.

In its sample, this clonotype was seen many times. The chain uses TRBV27 and TRBJ1-2; D ambiguous. The ends were cut back, 0 bases at V and 7 bases at J, with 9 bases in the middle. From germline, CDR1 is MNHEY and CDR2 SMNVEV (reference sequence). The CDR3 extends over 13 amino acids. In DNA, the CDR3 is TGTGCCAGCAGTTTATCGGCAGTGGCTGGCTACACCTTC. It is translated as CASSLSAVAGYTF.

This clonotype occurred many times. V usage is TRBV7-2 and J usage is TRBJ2-5; TRBD2 matches at 7 bases. The V gene's germline CDR1 is SGHTA and CDR2 FQGNSA. The CDR3 totals 15 residues. The V and J ends lost 5 bases and 0 bases, in that order; junction bases with no gene match: 6. The CDR3 DNA is TGTGCCAGCAGCAGAATGAGCGGGAACCAAGAGACCCAGTACTTC. It encodes CASSRMSGNQETQYF.

The sample holds a few counts of this clonotype. This rearrangement joins TRBV6-1 to TRBJ2-7, with D perhaps given as TRBD1 or TRBD2 (6 bases each). V was cut by 3 bases and J by 7 bases, with 19 bases left in between. Germline lookup yields CDR1 MNHNS and CDR2 SASEGT. This CDR3 has 15 residues. This chain's CDR3 is CASSEEGRGAREQYF. In DNA form, the CDR3 reads TGTGCCAGCAGTGAGGAGGGCAGGGGCGCAAGGGAGCAGTACTTC.

This clonotype was recorded at least ten times. The chain combines TRBV7-8 with TRBJ2-1; D perhaps matches TRBD2 (6 bases). Germline V CDR1 and CDR2: SGHVS, FQNEAQ. CDR3 length: 15 residues. Deletions cut 6 bases from V and 9 bases from J, with 21 bases between. The CDR3 DNA reads TGTGCCAGCAGTCCAAACCGGGGCCACGGGAGTGAGCAGTTCTTC. This sequence encodes CASSPNRGHGSEQFF.

Many counts were recorded for this clonotype. This sequence joins TRBV20-1 and TRBJ2-1; possibly TRBD2 for D (6 bases). V was trimmed by 6 bases and J by 7 bases, leaving 19 bases between them. The CDR3 totals 14 residues. Germline V gene data show CDR1 as DFQATT and CDR2 as SNEGSKA (reference sequence). The CDR3: CSASGLEYRNEQFF. The CDR3 DNA reads as TGCAGTGCCTCGGGACTGGAATATAGGAATGAGCAGTTCTTC.

This clonotype has a count of ten or more. The chain uses TRBV2 and TRBJ2-7, with D perhaps matching TRBD1 or TRBD2 (6 bases each). V dropped 8 bases and J dropped 4 bases, with 18 bases sitting between them. This CDR3 contains 14 residues. CDR1 is SNHLY and CDR2 is FYNNEI in the germline V gene. The CDR3 DNA reads as TGTGCCAGCCGGGGGCGGACAGAGGCGTACGAGCAGTACTTC. It codes for CASRGRTEAYEQYF.

This clonotype was observed at least ten times. The chain links TRBV6-1 to TRBJ1-5; unclear D gene. Germline CDR1 MNHNS, CDR2 SASEGT. The V gene lost 2 bases and the J gene lost 7 bases, with 6 bases spanning the gap. CDR3 length: 12 residues. CDR3: CASSEWEQPQHF. The CDR3 DNA follows: TGTGCCAGCAGTGAATGGGAACAGCCCCAGCATTTT.

There are a few counts of this clonotype. V is TRBV19 and J is TRBJ1-1, with D perhaps matching TRBD1 (5 bases). From germline, CDR1 is LNHDA and CDR2 SQIVND (reference sequence). The CDR3 loop spans 12 amino acids. With 6 bases removed from V and 8 bases from J, the gap between germline ends came to 13 bases. This CDR3 is CASSRWDREAFF. In nucleotides, the CDR3 is TGTGCCAGTAGCCGGTGGGACCGCGAAGCTTTCTTT.

The chain joins TRBV3-1 to TRBJ2-1; D might be TRBD1 or TRBD2, each matching 5 bases. Germline-derived CDR1 and CDR2 are LGHDT and YNNKEL (reference sequence). V was shortened by 0 bases and J by 8 bases, with 17 bases between the two germline ends. The CDR3 covers 16 residues. CDR3 coding DNA: TGTGCCAGCAGCCAAGAGGGACGAAGGGAGTACGATGAGCAGTTCTTC. Translation: CASSQEGRREYDEQFF.

This clonotype was seen at least ten times. The gene calls are TRBV20-1 and TRBJ2-7; TRBD1 aligns across 11 bases. CDR1 and CDR2 from the germline V gene are DFQATT and SNEGSKA (reference sequence). This CDR3 is built from 15 residues. V trimming: 2 bases; J trimming: 3 bases; junction bases outside the gene matches: 6. CDR3 loop: CSARSGTGGFYEQYF. DNA of the CDR3: TGCAGTGCTAGATCAGGGACAGGGGGATTCTACGAGCAGTACTTC.

This clonotype came up a few times. A read error may be the cause here, since a much bigger clone is one base away. V is TRBV28 and J is TRBJ2-3; perhaps D is TRBD1 or TRBD2 (5 bases each). V lost 6 bases, J lost 2 bases, and 12 bases lay in between. This CDR3 is 14 amino acids long. CDR1 and CDR2 (germline): MDHEN, SYDVKM. CDR3 sequence reads: CASRTGRNTDTQYF. CDR3 in DNA: TGTGCCAGCAGAACGGGACGGAACACAGATACGCAGTATTTT. Using reference TRBV28 and TRBJ2-3 for the parts outside the CDR3, the full variable domain is DVKVTQSSRYLVKRTGEKVFLECVQDMDHENMFWYRQDPGLGLRLIYFSYDVKMKEKGDIPEGYSVSREKKERFSLILESASTNQTSMYLCASRTGRNTDTQYFGPGTRLTVL.

This clonotype appeared many times. This chain joins TRBV7-2 and TRBJ2-5; D is uncertain. V lost 7 bases and J lost 5, with 14 bases in between. CDR1 SGHTA and CDR2 FQGNSA come from the germline V gene. The CDR3 covers 13 residues. This CDR3 reads CASTFRGEETQYF. The CDR3 region has the DNA TGTGCCAGCACCTTCCGCGGTGAGGAGACCCAGTACTTC.

This clonotype was counted many times. The chain links TRBV19 to TRBJ2-3, with 11 bases lining up with TRBD2. V shed 4 bases, J shed 5 bases, and the junction held 2 bases outside the gene matches. Germline CDR1 and CDR2: LNHDA and SQIVND (reference sequence). The length of the CDR3 is 14 residues. The CDR3, as DNA: TGTGCCAGTAGTAGCACTAGCGGGGGAGATACGCAGTATTTT. Its protein is CASSSTSGGDTQYF.

The chain carries TRBV4-1 and TRBJ2-1, with 8 nucleotides matching TRBD2. The CDR3 covers 19 residues. The ends lost 2 bases at V and 4 bases at J; junction bases unmatched: 16. CDR1 is MGHRA and CDR2 is YSYEKL in the germline V gene. For the CDR3, the DNA is TGCGCCAGCAGCCAAAGGTTTGGGGAAACGGGAGGGCGTTACAATGAGCAGTTCTTC. It yields the protein CASSQRFGETGGRYNEQFF.

This clonotype was counted many times. V gene TRBV2 combines with J gene TRBJ2-5; D is possibly TRBD2 (6 bases). The CDR3 runs 14 residues. CDR1 is SNHLY, CDR2 FYNNEI, per germline. Trimming pared 6 bases from V and 5 bases from J, leaving 16 bases between. CDR3 DNA sequence: TGTGCCAGCAGGGGGACTGTTGTTGGGGAGACCCAGTACTTC. This sequence encodes CASRGTVVGETQYF.

This clonotype was detected a few times. J is TRBJ2-3 and V is TRBV7-2; D is possibly TRBD1 (5 bases). Germline lookup yields CDR1 SGHTA and CDR2 FQGNSA. The V end was cut by 2 bases, the J end by 5 bases, with 14 bases between. This CDR3 spans 15 amino acids. The CDR3 region is CASSLRSGRGDTQYF. CDR3 DNA sequence: TGTGCCAGCAGCTTACGGTCAGGGCGTGGAGATACGCAGTATTTT.

In this sample, this clonotype turned up many times. This chain connects TRBV28 to TRBJ2-7; D may be TRBD1 or TRBD2 (6 bases each). This CDR3 has 16 amino acids. Trimming stripped 5 bases from V and 6 bases from J, with 23 bases between. Germline assignment: CDR1 MDHEN and CDR2 SYDVKM. CDR3 in amino acids: CASSEIRESGVGEQYF. The CDR3 nucleotides read TGTGCCAGCAGTGAAATCCGGGAGTCAGGGGTCGGCGAGCAGTACTTC.

In regard to this clonotype: An end of the junction does not agree with germline; a read error may underlie this. The gene calls are TRBV12-3 or TRBV12-4 and TRBJ2-1, with 11 nucleotides matching TRBD2. There are 17 residues in the CDR3. CDR3 sequence: CASSLAKGLAAHNEQFF. The CDR3 nucleotides are TGTGCCAGCAGCTTAGCGAAGGGACTAGCGGCGCACAATGAGCAGTTCTTC.

This clonotype was counted at least ten times. The chain has TRBV7-9 and TRBJ2-7; TRBD1 matches at 7 bases. Germline-derived CDR1 and CDR2 are SEHNR and FQNEAQ (reference sequence). After removal of 5 bases from V and 4 bases from J, the junction contained 8 bases not matched to a gene. The CDR3 is 14 residues long. CDR3 loop: CASSGRDRGYEQYF. For the CDR3, the DNA is TGTGCCAGCAGCGGCCGGGACAGAGGTTACGAGCAGTACTTC.

This clonotype was recorded at least ten times. This chain uses TRBV28 with TRBJ1-4; 8 bases line up with TRBD1. Germline lookup yields CDR1 MDHEN and CDR2 SYDVKM. V shed 4 bases, J shed 8 bases, and the junction held 6 bases outside the gene matches. The CDR3 has 14 residues. The CDR3 nucleotides read TGTGCCAGCAGTTCCGGACAGGGAGAAGAAAAACTGTTTTTT. Its translation is CASSSGQGEEKLFF.

Details on this clonotype: A much larger clonotype is one base distant, so this may be a read error. The V call is TRBV7-2, the J call TRBJ2-6, with 9 bases lining up with TRBD2. Germline loops: CDR1 SGHTA, CDR2 FQGNSA. The CDR3 runs 18 residues. CDR3: CASSLKAGGQAGANVPTF. The CDR3 DNA sequence: TGTGCCAGCAGCTTAAAGGCGGGAGGGCAGGCTGGGGCCAACGTCCCGACTTTC.